The clone carrying this T cell receptor beta chain was counted ten times or more. Its antigen remains unknown. With 5 bases removed from V and 4 bases from J, the gap between germline ends came to 9 bases. CDR1 is SNHLY and CDR2 is FYNNEI in the germline V gene. The length of the CDR3 is 13 residues. This record belongs to a study of spatial heterogeneity in lung cancer. Notes on the study in general: Within tumors, counts of expanded alpha and beta TCRs tracked tumor mutation counts.

Time point given: sample taken at primary tumor resection. TCRs were sequenced from unsorted whole RNA of tumor, nontumor lung or PBMC. MiXCR, applied by TCRdb to the 5' RACE reads, yields one record per CDR3 protein. The table lists 20,000 to 25,000 distinct CDR3 sequences, over 2.5% of them singletons, with 7% to 8% in the top ten. This clonotype was sampled from a male donor with early-stage non-small cell lung cancer. The specimen comprised lung tumor tissue, sampled at surgery. The rearrangement uses TRBV2 and TRBJ1-5; D is uncertain. The CDR3, as DNA: TGTGCCAGCAGTAAGCAGTGGAATCAGCCCCAGCATTTT. Its protein product is CASSKQWNQPQHF.